Each of the 11 T cell receptor beta chains below was sequenced from the same sample in a study of T-cell reconstitution after alpha-beta-depleted transplantation in children (dated by TCRdb to 2016 to 2017). The library was generated by PCR. Sequenced using an Illumina HiSeq 2500. To normalize quantification of the TCRbeta repertoire, the TCR libraries were built with molecular barcoding that relied on unique molecular identifiers. In-frame beta chains were kept once TCRdb had trimmed the public reads at Q25 with fastp and called clones with MiXCR. Identical CDR3 proteins give one entry, which carries the most common genes and DNA. The sample contains around 200,000 distinct CDR3 sequences, 6% to 7% of them found a single time. The ten largest account for around 3.1% of the sample. Sequenced here: PBMCs from the stem cell graft donor, sampled from the stem cell graft. The source of these receptors is a human donor who donated a stem cell graft to a child with Wiskott-Aldrich syndrome.

This clonotype was seen at least ten times. This chain joins TRBV6-1 and TRBJ2-5; D perhaps matches TRBD2 (5 bases). There are 13 residues in the CDR3. Trimming cost V 4 bases and J 0 bases, with 6 bases left between them. Germline V gene data show CDR1 as MNHNS and CDR2 as SASEGT. Here the CDR3 reads CASSGTYQETQYF. DNA of the CDR3: TGTGCCAGCAGTGGGACTTACCAAGAGACCCAGTACTTC.

This clonotype was counted at least ten times. Germline is not matched at one junction end, which may reflect a read error. The gene calls are TRBV12-3 or TRBV12-4 and TRBJ2-7; TRBD1 agrees at 8 bases. The CDR3 length is 14 residues. CDR3 loop: CASSPKSPRTGRFF. CDR3 bases: TGTGCCAGCAGCCCTAAGTCGCCCAGGACAGGGCGATTCTTC.

There are many counts of this clonotype. The gene calls are TRBV2 and TRBJ2-3, with D possibly matching TRBD1 (6 bases). Trimming pared 4 bases from V and 0 bases from J, leaving 11 bases between. From germline, CDR1 is SNHLY and CDR2 FYNNEI. The CDR3 consists of 15 residues. DNA of the CDR3: TGTGCCAGCAGTGCTAACAGGGAAAGCACAGATACGCAGTATTTT. Protein product: CASSANRESTDTQYF. Full variable domain (outside the CDR3, taken from reference TRBV2 and TRBJ2-3): EPEVTQTPSHQVTQMGQEVILRCVPISNHLYFYWYRQILGQKVEFLVSFYNNEISEKSEIFDDQFSVERPDGSNFTLKIRSTKLEDSAMYFCASSANRESTDTQYFGPGTRLTVL.

The table lists this clonotype with many counts. V and J are TRBV6-5 and TRBJ2-1; tentative D call: TRBD1 (6 bases). Germline CDR1 MNHEY, CDR2 SVGAGI. The CDR3 runs 13 residues. V was trimmed by 7 bases and J by 12 bases, leaving 19 bases between them. The CDR3 here is CASNTGSRRPQFF. The CDR3 region has the DNA TGTGCCAGCAACACAGGGAGCAGGCGCCCGCAGTTCTTC.

The chain joins TRBV5-1 to TRBJ1-6; TRBD1 aligns across 7 bases. The CDR3 length is 15 residues. Trimming cost V 6 bases and J 7 bases; bases outside gene matches: 10. In germline, CDR1 is SGHRS, CDR2 YFSETQ. The CDR3 DNA sequence: TGCGCCAGCACCGGAATCGGGACAGAGAATTCACCCCTCCACTTT. This sequence encodes CASTGIGTENSPLHF.

This clonotype was seen ten or more times. V is TRBV24-1 and J is TRBJ2-1, with TRBD1 matching over 9 bases. Germline V lookup: CDR1 KGHDR, CDR2 SFDVKD. The V gene end was trimmed by 7 bases and the J gene end by 6 bases; junction bases not matched to a gene: 9. The CDR3 is made up of 15 amino acids. CDR3 in DNA: TGTGCCACCAGAACTACCGGGACAGGGATCAATGAGCAGTTCTTC. Translated: CATRTTGTGINEQFF.

The rearrangement links TRBV7-2 to TRBJ1-3; 9 bases match TRBD1. The germline V gene has CDR1 SGHTA and CDR2 FQGNSA. This CDR3 has 15 amino acids. J was trimmed by 4 bases and V by 6 bases; bases with no gene match: 7. The CDR3 coding sequence is TGTGCCAGCAGGCCCACAGGGGGCGGCGGAAACACCATATATTTT. Translated: CASRPTGGGGNTIYF.

This clonotype appeared many times. The chain uses TRBV15 and TRBJ2-7; TRBD1 agrees at 7 bases. CDR1 LNHNV and CDR2 YYDKDF come from the germline V gene (reference sequence). The CDR3 covers 14 residues. The V gene end was trimmed by 3 bases and the J gene end by 3 bases; junction bases not matched to a gene: 5. CDR3 nucleotides: TGTGCCACCAGCAGCCGCAACAGGGGCTACGAGCAGTACTTC. It yields the protein CATSSRNRGYEQYF. Full variable domain (rest looked up from reference TRBV15 and TRBJ2-7): DAMVIQNPRYQVTQFGKPVTLSCSQTLNHNVMYWYQQKSSQAPKLLFHYYDKDFNNEADTPDNFQSRRPNTSFCFLDIRSPGLGDTAMYLCATSSRNRGYEQYFGPGTRLTVT.

This clonotype was seen ten or more times. The V and J genes are TRBV12-3 or TRBV12-4 and TRBJ2-7; no firm D call. The CDR3 loop spans 12 amino acids. V lost 6 bases and J lost 2, with 8 bases in between. CDR3 loop: CASRDRAYEQYF. For the CDR3, the DNA is TGTGCCAGCAGGGACCGCGCCTACGAGCAGTACTTC.

Here the CDR3 reads CASSLMTGGYTEAFF. The CDR3 DNA reads as TGTGCCAGCAGCTTGATGACAGGGGGGTACACTGAAGCTTTCTTT. This chain connects TRBV7-2 to TRBJ1-1, with 9 bases fitting TRBD1. The CDR3 runs 15 residues. Germline CDR1 and CDR2: SGHTA and FQGNSA. J gave up 3 bases and V 3 bases, and 5 bases lay outside the gene matches.

There are many counts of this clonotype. The rearrangement joins TRBV10-3 to TRBJ2-1, with 9 nucleotides matching TRBD2. The V segment lost 4 bases and the J segment 3 bases; nucleotides outside the gene matches: 16. The CDR3 covers 19 residues. Per germline, CDR1 ENHRY and CDR2 SYGVKD. CDR3 DNA: TGTGCCATCAGTGTCCTTGGGGCTAGCGGGAATCCCGACTACAATGAGCAGTTCTTC. Its protein is CAISVLGASGNPDYNEQFF.